The clone carrying this TCR beta chain was observed a handful of times. What it binds is unknown. Repertoires were generated with immunoSEQ multiplex PCR, while TCRdb's copy carries only in-frame clones and drops some. The table shows some 260,000 clones, with roughly 88% occurring only once. The data were obtained in a study of cytomegalovirus exposure and HLA in healthy donors. The study, taken as a whole, reports: Cytomegalovirus association was listed for around 180 TCR beta chains.

Germline V gives CDR1 MGHDK, CDR2 SYGVNS. V trimming: 6 bases; J trimming: 5 bases; junction bases outside the gene matches: 4. The CDR3 extends over 14 amino acids. The sequencing input was PBMCs. The TCR was taken from a woman aged 30 to 39 in good health and CMV-seronegative. The V call is TRBV25-1, the J call TRBJ2-2, with 9 bases identical to TRBD2. CDR3 DNA: TGTGCCAGCAGGCGGGAGGGCCAAACCGGGGAGCTGTTTTTT. Translation gives CASRREGQTGELFF.